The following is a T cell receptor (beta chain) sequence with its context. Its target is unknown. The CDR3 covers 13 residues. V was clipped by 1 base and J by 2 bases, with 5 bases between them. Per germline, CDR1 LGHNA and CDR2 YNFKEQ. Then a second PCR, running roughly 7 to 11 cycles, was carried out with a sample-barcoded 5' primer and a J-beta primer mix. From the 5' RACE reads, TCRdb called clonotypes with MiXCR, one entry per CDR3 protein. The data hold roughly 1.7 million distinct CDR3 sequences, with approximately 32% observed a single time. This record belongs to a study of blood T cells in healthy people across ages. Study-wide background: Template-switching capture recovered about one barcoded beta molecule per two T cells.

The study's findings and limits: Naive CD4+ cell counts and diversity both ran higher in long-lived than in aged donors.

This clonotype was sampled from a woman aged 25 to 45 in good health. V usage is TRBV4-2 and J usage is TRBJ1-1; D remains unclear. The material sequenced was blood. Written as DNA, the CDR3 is TGTGCCAGCAGCCAAGGGTTTAACACTGAAGCTTTCTTT. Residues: CASSQGFNTEAFF.